These 4 T cell receptor beta chains were sequenced from one sample in a study of blood T cell repertoires in COVID-19. Assay used: immunoSEQ multiplex PCR; TCRdb lists only in-frame clones, some missing. The data hold roughly 300,000 clones, with roughly 83% observed a single time. The sequenced sample consisted of peripheral blood. The receptor set was obtained from a woman between 45 and 60 years old with acute or convalescent COVID-19.

The V call is TRBV12-3 or TRBV12-4, the J call TRBJ2-7; D unclear. V was pared by 6 bases and J by 4 bases, with 13 bases between. The CDR3 consists of 13 residues. As DNA, the CDR3 is TGTGCCAGCAGCCGAGTCGTTCATTACGAGCAGTACTTC. It specifies CASSRVVHYEQYF.

This rearrangement joins TRBV5-1 to TRBJ2-1; D unclear. CDR1 and CDR2 (germline): SGHRS, YFSETQ. The V end was cut by 1 base, the J end by 0 bases, with 14 bases between. The CDR3 covers 17 residues. This CDR3 is CASSLNLQPSSYNEQFF. The CDR3 DNA follows: TGCGCCAGCAGCTTGAACTTACAGCCGAGCTCCTACAATGAGCAGTTCTTC. Full variable domain (outside the CDR3, taken from reference TRBV5-1 and TRBJ2-1): KAGVTQTPRYLIKTRGQQVTLSCSPISGHRSVSWYQQTPGQGLQFLFEYFSETQRNKGNFPGRFSGRQFSNSRSEMNVSTLELGDSALYLCASSLNLQPSSYNEQFFGPGTRLTVL.

This chain links TRBV9 with TRBJ2-5, with TRBD1 matching 10 bases. Germline lookup yields CDR1 SGDLS and CDR2 YYNGEE. V dropped 1 base and J dropped 3; count of bases not matched to a gene: 3. The CDR3 has 15 residues. The CDR3 DNA reads as TGTGCCAGCAGCGTAACCGGGACAGGGGAAGAGACCCAGTACTTC. It is translated as CASSVTGTGEETQYF.

The chain couples TRBV19 to TRBJ2-7; D is perhaps TRBD2 (7 bases). Germline V gene lookup returns CDR1 LNHDA and CDR2 SQIVND (reference sequence). The V gene lost 6 bases and the J gene lost 3 bases, with 15 bases spanning the gap. The CDR3 totals 14 residues. CDR3 bases: TGTGCCAGTAGAAGGGGGGAGGGCCTCTACGAGCAGTACTTC. Protein product: CASRRGEGLYEQYF.